One sample yielded the 32 T cell receptor beta chains listed below, sequenced in a study of shared clonotypes between healthy human individuals. Assay used: immunoSEQ multiplex PCR; TCRdb lists only in-frame clones, some missing. The sample comprises a few million clones, roughly 95% of which are singletons, and about 1.7% rests with the top ten. Naive CD8 cells, CD45RO-negative and positively selected for CCR7, excluded terminally differentiated effector memory CD45RA+ cells. The material sequenced was naive CD8+ T cells from PBMCs. These receptors were collected from a man aged 18 to 30 in good health. Some clones in this sample may be carry-over from other donors' samples.

This clone has only one observation. The V call is TRBV7-8, the J call TRBJ2-1; TRBD1 is a possible D gene (5 bases). Trimming left V 5 bases short and J 3 bases short, with 14 bases between. CDR1 and CDR2 from the germline V gene are SGHVS and FQNEAQ. This CDR3 comprises 15 residues. The CDR3: CASSLRSTDYNEQFF. DNA of the CDR3: TGTGCCAGCAGCCTCCGCTCGACAGACTACAATGAGCAGTTCTTC.

Here the CDR3 DNA reads TGTGCCAGCATCCCTCTAGCGGGGGGAAACTATGGCTACACCTTC. Protein: CASIPLAGGNYGYTF. The chain joins TRBV7-9 to TRBJ1-2, with a tentative D call TRBD1 (5 bases). CDR1 and CDR2 (germline): SEHNR, FQNEAQ (reference sequence). The CDR3 has 15 residues. The V end lost 7 bases, the J end lost 2 bases, and 17 bases lay between the germline ends.

The chain joins TRBV27 to TRBJ1-1, with D unclear. The V end lost 3 bases, the J end lost 3 bases, and 14 bases lay between the germline ends. The CDR3 spans 15 residues. Germline lookup yields CDR1 MNHEY and CDR2 SMNVEV (reference sequence). The CDR3 loop reads CASSFSTKGYTEAFF. The CDR3 nucleotides are TGTGCCAGCAGTTTCTCGACCAAAGGGTACACTGAAGCTTTCTTT.

V and J are TRBV11-1 and TRBJ2-7; no definite D call. The CDR3 contains 16 residues. V was cut by 1 base and J by 5 bases, with 18 bases left in between. Germline V lookup: CDR1 SGHAT, CDR2 FQDESV (reference sequence). This CDR3 is CASSLEEALGADEQYF. CDR3 nucleotides: TGTGCCAGCAGCTTAGAAGAGGCGTTAGGTGCGGACGAGCAGTACTTC. Full variable domain (remainder filled in from reference TRBV11-1 and TRBJ2-7): EAEVAQSPRYKITEKSQAVAFWCDPISGHATLYWYRQILGQGPELLVQFQDESVVDDSQLPKDRFSAERLKGVDSTLKIQPAELGDSAMYLCASSLEEALGADEQYFGPGTRLTVT.

The chain recombines TRBV28 with TRBJ2-2; D uncertain. The CDR3 extends over 15 amino acids. V was cut by 4 bases and J by 2 bases, with 11 bases left in between. Germline assignment: CDR1 MDHEN and CDR2 SYDVKM. CDR3 nucleotides: TGTGCCAGCAGTTGGGCTAGGGATAACACCGGGGAGCTGTTTTTT. Its translation is CASSWARDNTGELFF. Filled out from reference TRBV28 and TRBJ2-2, the complete variable domain reads DVKVTQSSRYLVKRTGEKVFLECVQDMDHENMFWYRQDPGLGLRLIYFSYDVKMKEKGDIPEGYSVSREKKERFSLILESASTNQTSMYLCASSWARDNTGELFFGEGSRLTVL.

This clone is a singleton in its sample. The chain carries TRBV14 and TRBJ1-1; D call uncertain. V was clipped by 1 base and J by 1 base, with 7 bases between them. The CDR3 covers 14 residues. Germline V CDR1 and CDR2: SGHDN, FVKESK. The CDR3 nucleotides are TGTGCCAGCAGCCAAGTACACCCGAACACTGAAGCTTTCTTT. The encoded protein is CASSQVHPNTEAFF.

The V call is TRBV28, the J call TRBJ2-1; no definite D call. Germline CDR1 MDHEN, CDR2 SYDVKM. The CDR3 is 14 amino acids. V lost 6 bases to trimming and J lost 4 bases, with 13 bases between them. As DNA, the CDR3 is TGTGCCAGCAGCTACCTCTCAGTTTACAATGAGCAGTTCTTC. Amino acid sequence: CASSYLSVYNEQFF.

This rearrangement joins TRBV5-1 to TRBJ1-1; 7 bases agree with TRBD1. Germline CDR1 is SGHRS and CDR2 is YFSETQ. Trimming cost V 1 base and J 1 base; bases outside gene matches: 4. This CDR3 has 15 residues. In DNA form, the CDR3 reads TGCGCCAGCAGCTTGCCTCGACAGGGGAACACTGAAGCTTTCTTT. It codes for CASSLPRQGNTEAFF.

The chain's CDR3 is CASSLGVGVDTEAFF. CDR3 DNA sequence: TGTGCCAGCAGCTTAGGAGTCGGGGTCGACACTGAAGCTTTCTTT. The gene calls are TRBV7-9 and TRBJ1-1; D unclear. V was trimmed by 1 base and J by 3 bases, leaving 12 bases between them. This CDR3 region has 15 residues. In germline, CDR1 is SEHNR, CDR2 FQNEAQ (reference sequence).

The chain is built from TRBV27 and TRBJ2-7, with a weak D call TRBD1 (5 bases). The germline gives CDR1 MNHEY, CDR2 SMNVEV (reference sequence). CDR3 length: 14 amino acids. V was cut by 7 bases and J by 5 bases, with 18 bases left in between. CDR3 in amino acids: CASKWGQGTDEQYF. For the CDR3, the DNA is TGTGCCAGCAAATGGGGCCAGGGAACGGACGAGCAGTACTTC.

For this clone: Other DNA sequences within the sample encode an identical CDR3. V is TRBV30 and J is TRBJ2-7, with a possible D match to TRBD2 (5 bases). V was cut by 0 bases and J by 4 bases, with 10 bases left in between. CDR3 size: 13 residues. The germline V gene has CDR1 GTSNPN and CDR2 SVGIG (reference sequence). The CDR3 reads CAWSVRGLYEQYF. As DNA, the CDR3 is TGTGCCTGGAGTGTACGAGGGCTTTACGAGCAGTACTTC.

This chain uses TRBV4-3 with TRBJ2-1; 9 positions agree with TRBD1. CDR3 length: 15 residues. The germline gives CDR1 LGHNA, CDR2 YSLEER. J lost 8 bases, V lost 4 bases, and 9 bases had no gene match. In nucleotides, the CDR3 is TGCGCCAGCAGCCCGGACAGGGGAGGAAGCGATGAGCAGTTCTTC. Amino acids: CASSPDRGGSDEQFF.

The V gene is TRBV9, the J gene TRBJ2-5, with D possibly matching TRBD2 (6 bases). V was shortened by 4 bases and J by 2 bases, with 27 bases between the two germline ends. Germline V gene data show CDR1 as SGDLS and CDR2 as YYNGEE. This CDR3 is 19 amino acids long. The CDR3 protein is CASSHNPHIRDSRQETQYF. In nucleotides, the CDR3 is TGTGCCAGCAGCCACAACCCACACATCCGGGACTCGAGACAAGAGACCCAGTACTTC.

The V call is TRBV27, the J call TRBJ2-1, with D possibly matching TRBD1 (6 bases). Trimming shortened V by 6 bases and J by 5 bases, and 17 bases separated the two germline ends. Germline V CDR1 and CDR2: MNHEY, SMNVEV (reference sequence). CDR3 length equals 15 residues. CDR3 region: CASSYTGSVNNEQFF. The CDR3 DNA reads TGTGCCAGCAGCTACACAGGGTCCGTAAACAATGAGCAGTTCTTC.

The chain links TRBV4-2 to TRBJ2-3, with 9 positions matching TRBD2. CDR1 and CDR2 from the germline V gene are LGHNA and YNFKEQ. V trimming: 6 bases; J trimming: 9 bases; junction bases outside the gene matches: 16. The CDR3 consists of 16 residues. CDR3 sequence: CASRMGGGTSLFTQYF. CDR3 in DNA: TGTGCCAGCAGGATGGGAGGAGGGACTAGCCTATTCACGCAGTATTTT.

The chain couples TRBV7-8 to TRBJ2-1; 10 bases are shared with TRBD2. The CDR3 consists of 16 residues. The germline CDR1 and CDR2 sequences are SGHVS and FQNEAQ. Germline trimming cut 1 base from V and 7 bases from J; bases unmatched to any gene: 7. CDR3 coding DNA: TGTGCCAGCAGCTTAGTATCTCTAGCGGGAGCGAATGAGCAGTTCTTC. Its protein product is CASSLVSLAGANEQFF.

The V call is TRBV5-6, the J call TRBJ1-4; 9 positions agree with TRBD1. The CDR3 consists of 14 residues. The V gene's germline CDR1 is SGHDT and CDR2 YYEEEE. V dropped 4 bases and J dropped 7; count of bases not matched to a gene: 5. The CDR3 DNA follows: TGTGCCAGCAGCCCCGGGACAGGGAGTGAAAAACTGTTTTTT. Protein product: CASSPGTGSEKLFF. The complete variable domain, with remaining parts taken from reference TRBV5-6 and TRBJ1-4, reads DAGVTQSPTHLIKTRGQQVTLRCSPKSGHDTVSWYQQALGQGPQFIFQYYEEEERQRGNFPDRFSGHQFPNYSSELNVNALLLGDSALYLCASSPGTGSEKLFFGSGTQLSVL.

The chain couples TRBV5-6 to TRBJ2-4; perhaps TRBD1 as D (6 bases). Trimming cost V 6 bases and J 9 bases, with 13 bases left between them. The CDR3 sequence is 12 residues long. Germline loops: CDR1 SGHDT, CDR2 YYEEEE. CDR3 in amino acids: CASTTQGGIQYF. The CDR3 DNA sequence: TGTGCCAGCACTACACAAGGGGGCATTCAGTACTTC.

This chain joins TRBV28 and TRBJ2-1; D unresolved. Germline CDR1 reads MDHEN; CDR2 reads SYDVKM. V gave up 3 bases and J gave up 9 bases, with 12 bases separating them. The CDR3 runs 13 residues. The CDR3 nucleotides are TGTGCCAGCAGTTTGTCCGTGCGTAGTGAGCAGTTCTTC. Protein product: CASSLSVRSEQFF.

The rearrangement links TRBV29-1 to TRBJ1-1, with D perhaps TRBD1 (6 bases). The CDR3 is 15 residues long. V was cut by 3 bases and J by 1 base, with 15 bases left in between. Germline CDR1 SQVTM, CDR2 ANQGSEA. Here the CDR3 DNA reads TGCAGCGTTGAGGCCCGAGGGGGGCGGAACACTGAAGCTTTCTTT. It codes for CSVEARGGRNTEAFF.

This clone was recorded only once. The genes are TRBV19 and TRBJ2-7; 7 bases agree with TRBD2. The CDR3 spans 14 residues. J was trimmed by 3 bases and V by 6 bases; bases with no gene match: 8. Germline V gene lookup returns CDR1 LNHDA and CDR2 SQIVND (reference sequence). This chain's CDR3 is CASRRQAGHYEQYF. CDR3 nucleotide sequence: TGTGCCAGTAGGCGGCAAGCGGGGCACTACGAGCAGTACTTC.

The V call is TRBV2, the J call TRBJ2-7; 8 nucleotides line up with TRBD2. This CDR3 spans 15 amino acids. Germline CDR1 reads SNHLY; CDR2 reads FYNNEI. After removal of 6 bases from V and 1 base from J, the junction contained 8 bases not matched to a gene. CDR3 in DNA: TGTGCCAGCAGAGGCCGCAGCGGGAGTTCCTACGAGCAGTACTTC. This translates into CASRGRSGSSYEQYF. The full variable domain, in which reference TRBV2 and TRBJ2-7 provide the parts outside the CDR3, is EPEVTQTPSHQVTQMGQEVILRCVPISNHLYFYWYRQILGQKVEFLVSFYNNEISEKSEIFDDQFSVERPDGSNFTLKIRSTKLEDSAMYFCASRGRSGSSYEQYFGPGTRLTVT.

The chain's CDR3 is CASSFSSGFTDTQYF. CDR3 sequence (DNA): TGTGCCAGCAGTTTTTCTAGCGGTTTCACAGATACGCAGTATTTT. This chain joins TRBV27 and TRBJ2-3, with TRBD2 identical over 7 bases. CDR1 and CDR2 from the germline V gene are MNHEY and SMNVEV (reference sequence). The CDR3 loop spans 15 amino acids. V lost 3 bases and J lost 2; bases outside the gene matches: 5.

This chain links TRBV6-1 with TRBJ2-2; 7 bases agree with TRBD1. V gave up 1 base and J gave up 7 bases; unmatched junction bases: 12. Germline V gene sequence: CDR1 MNHNS, CDR2 SASEGT. CDR3 length: 17 residues. CDR3 coding DNA: TGTGCCAGCAGTGAAGTTCGGGTGACAGGGTCACACGGGGAGCTGTTTTTT. Its translation is CASSEVRVTGSHGELFF.

Here the CDR3 DNA reads TGTGCCAGCAGTTACAGGCCCGCGCGGACTGAAGCTTTCTTT. Protein sequence: CASSYRPARTEAFF. V gene TRBV6-5 combines with J gene TRBJ1-1, with no clear D. Trimming cost V 2 bases and J 5 bases, with 12 bases left between them. The CDR3 totals 14 residues. CDR1 is MNHEY, CDR2 SVGAGI, per germline.

Note on this clone: In the same sample, other DNA sequences code for this CDR3. CDR3 nucleotide sequence: TGTGCCAGCAGCTTGGACGGAGAAGAGACCCAGTACTTC. This encodes CASSLDGEETQYF. J is TRBJ2-5 and V is TRBV5-8; D gene ambiguous. Per the germline V gene, CDR1 is SGHTS and CDR2 is YDEGEE. Trimming stripped 0 bases from V and 3 bases from J, with 6 bases between. CDR3 length equals 13 residues. The full variable domain, rest sourced from reference TRBV5-8 and TRBJ2-5, is EAGVTQSPTHLIKTRGQQATLRCSPISGHTSVYWYQQALGLGLQFLLWYDEGEERNRGNFPPRFSGRQFPNYSSELNVNALELEDSALYLCASSLDGEETQYFGPGTRLLVL.

The CDR3 spells CASSLSTSENIQYF. The CDR3 DNA reads TGTGCCAGCAGCTTATCGACTAGTGAAAACATTCAGTACTTC. The chain is built from TRBV7-8 and TRBJ2-4; TRBD2 might be the D (6 bases). Germline lookup yields CDR1 SGHVS and CDR2 FQNEAQ. Trimming removed 2 bases at V and 5 bases at J, with 10 bases between. The CDR3 contains 14 residues.

The rearrangement joins TRBV9 to TRBJ2-2; the D is unclear. The V end lost 4 bases, the J end lost 0 bases, and 4 bases lay between the germline ends. This CDR3 is 13 amino acids long. CDR1 is SGDLS, CDR2 YYNGEE, per germline. The CDR3, as DNA: TGTGCCAGCAGCTTCACGAACACCGGGGAGCTGTTTTTT. This encodes CASSFTNTGELFF.

A few counts support this clone. The rearrangement links TRBV28 to TRBJ2-5; D not resolved. CDR3 length: 15 residues. The germline V gene encodes CDR1 MDHEN and CDR2 SYDVKM. The ends were cut back, 6 bases at V and 4 bases at J, with 18 bases in the middle. As DNA, the CDR3 is TGTGCCAGCAGGTTCCTAAGGTCCAGATTAGAGACCCAGTACTTC. It is translated as CASRFLRSRLETQYF.

The chain employs TRBV7-2 and TRBJ2-5, with a tentative D call TRBD1 (7 bases). The germline V gene has CDR1 SGHTA and CDR2 FQGNSA. The CDR3 consists of 15 residues. Trimming shortened V by 5 bases and J by 2 bases, and 15 bases separated the two germline ends. The CDR3 nucleotides read TGTGCCAGCAGCCGCCGCGGGACAGAACAAGAGACCCAGTACTTC. Translated, it gives CASSRRGTEQETQYF.

Only one count was recorded for this clone. The V call is TRBV14, the J call TRBJ2-7; TRBD1 matches at 8 bases. This CDR3 comprises 18 residues. Germline V gene sequence: CDR1 SGHDN, CDR2 FVKESK. The trim removed 0 bases at V and 3 bases at J, leaving 13 bases unmatched. The CDR3 reads CASSQDLIGQGALYEQYF. The CDR3 nucleotides are TGTGCCAGCAGCCAAGACCTCATCGGGCAGGGGGCACTCTACGAGCAGTACTTC.

V is TRBV5-6 and J is TRBJ2-7; D is undetermined. Germline V gene data show CDR1 as SGHDT and CDR2 as YYEEEE. This CDR3 spans 14 amino acids. V was trimmed by 0 bases and J by 6 bases, leaving 13 bases between them. CDR3 sequence reads: CASSLGSGVLEQYF. In nucleotides, the CDR3 is TGTGCCAGCAGCTTGGGGTCAGGAGTTCTCGAGCAGTACTTC.